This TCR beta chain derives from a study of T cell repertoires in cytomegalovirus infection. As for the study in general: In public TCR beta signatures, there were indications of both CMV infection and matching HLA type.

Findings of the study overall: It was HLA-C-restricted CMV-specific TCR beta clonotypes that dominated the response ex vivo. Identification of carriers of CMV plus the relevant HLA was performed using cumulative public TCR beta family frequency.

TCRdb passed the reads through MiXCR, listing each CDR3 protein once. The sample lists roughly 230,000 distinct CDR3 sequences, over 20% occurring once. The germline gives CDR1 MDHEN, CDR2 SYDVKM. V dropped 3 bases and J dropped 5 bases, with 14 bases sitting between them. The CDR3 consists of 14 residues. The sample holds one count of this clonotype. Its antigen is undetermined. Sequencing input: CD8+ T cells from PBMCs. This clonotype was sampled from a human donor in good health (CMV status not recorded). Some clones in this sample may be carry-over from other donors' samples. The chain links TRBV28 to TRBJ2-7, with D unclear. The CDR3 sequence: CASSFRVPGHEQYF. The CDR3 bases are TGTGCCAGCAGTTTTAGGGTCCCTGGGCACGAGCAGTACTTC. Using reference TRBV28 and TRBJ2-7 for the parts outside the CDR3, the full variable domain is DVKVTQSSRYLVKRTGEKVFLECVQDMDHENMFWYRQDPGLGLRLIYFSYDVKMKEKGDIPEGYSVSREKKERFSLILESASTNQTSMYLCASSFRVPGHEQYFGPGTRLTVT.